This TCR beta chain was observed in a study of blood T cells in healthy people across ages. Study-level points and caveats: Higher diversity, along with more naive CD4+ cells, distinguished long-lived donors from aged donors.

Germline CDR1 is MNHEY and CDR2 is SVGAGI. The V and J ends lost 6 bases and 1 base respectively, with 16 bases between them. The CDR3 contains 16 residues. Sample-barcoded 5' priming and a J-beta primer mix drove a second PCR of about 7 to 11 cycles. MiXCR, applied by TCRdb to the 5' RACE reads, yields one record per CDR3 protein. Seen here are around 1,600,000 distinct CDR3 sequences, about 45% observed once, and the top ten hold just over 4%. As for this clonotype: Its cognate antigen is unknown.

Donors ranged from roughly 6 to 90 years old and were healthy Caucasians in Russia. Sequencing input: blood. This chain uses TRBV6-5 with TRBJ2-4; no definite D call. The receptor was derived from a woman between 18 and 30 years old in good health. CDR3 coding DNA: TGTGCCAGCAGCCGAGGTAGGGCTATGGCCAAAAACATTCAGTACTTC. Encoded protein: CASSRGRAMAKNIQYF.